The 22 T cell receptor beta chains listed next were all sequenced from one sample in a study of OX40 agonist ivuxolimab in advanced cancers. Only in-frame clones appear in the TCRdb table, and some are missing; sequencing was by immunoSEQ multiplex PCR. The sample carries around 70,000 clones, around 82% recorded once. Source: CD4+ or CD8+ T cells sorted from blood, taken in a trial of the OX40 agonist ivuxolimab. These receptors were obtained from an adult with an advanced solid tumor such as melanoma, head and neck, liver or kidney cancer.

The chain couples TRBV5-1 to TRBJ2-7; no definite D call. The CDR3 contains 15 residues. CDR1 and CDR2 from the germline V gene are SGHRS and YFSETQ. V lost 0 bases and J lost 4, with 14 bases in between. CDR3 loop: CASSLGVSLEYEQYF. Written as DNA, the CDR3 is TGCGCCAGCAGCTTGGGGGTCAGCCTAGAGTACGAGCAGTACTTC.

The gene calls are TRBV4-3 and TRBJ2-2, with TRBD2 matching over 12 bases. Germline V gene lookup returns CDR1 LGHNA and CDR2 YSLEER. The CDR3 is 17 amino acids. With 0 bases clipped from V and 7 bases from J, the junction kept 6 bases outside the gene matches. Here the CDR3 reads CASSQDPTSGGSGELFF. DNA of the CDR3: TGCGCCAGCAGCCAAGATCCGACTAGCGGGGGTAGCGGGGAGCTGTTTTTT.

Only a few counts were recorded for this clone. The gene calls are TRBV20-1 and TRBJ1-5; D remains ambiguous. The germline CDR1 and CDR2 sequences are DFQATT and SNEGSKA (reference sequence). The CDR3 has 11 residues. With 1 base removed from V and 6 bases from J, the gap between germline ends came to 4 bases. CDR3 DNA: TGCAGTGCTAGAGCGGGTCAGCCCCAGCATTTT. Its translation is CSARAGQPQHF.

This sequence joins TRBV7-9 and TRBJ2-1; 11 bases are shared with TRBD2. Germline lookup yields CDR1 SEHNR and CDR2 FQNEAQ (reference sequence). CDR3 length equals 16 residues. V was clipped by 6 bases and J by 4 bases; unmatched bases: 8. CDR3 protein: CASSHSGTSGYNEQFF. The CDR3 coding sequence is TGTGCCAGCAGTCATTCCGGGACTAGCGGTTACAATGAGCAGTTCTTC.

The genes are TRBV5-1 and TRBJ2-7, with 7 positions matching TRBD2. CDR3 length equals 15 residues. The J segment lost 0 bases and the V segment lost 5 bases, leaving 8 bases of the junction unmatched. Germline CDR1 and CDR2: SGHRS and YFSETQ. CDR3 DNA: TGCGCCAGCAGTTTATTACCTAGCGGCTCCTACGAGCAGTACTTC. This translates into CASSLLPSGSYEQYF.

This rearrangement joins TRBV28 to TRBJ1-1; possible D gene TRBD1, 6 bases. CDR3 size: 13 residues. Germline values: CDR1 MDHEN, CDR2 SYDVKM. The V end was cut by 4 bases, the J end by 6 bases, with 12 bases between. The chain's CDR3 is CASSSTGFAEAFF. The CDR3 bases are TGTGCCAGCAGTTCAACAGGGTTCGCTGAAGCTTTCTTT.

Only one count was recorded for this clone. CDR3 protein: CASSYDAQGSYEQYF. The CDR3, as DNA: TGTGCCAGCAGTTACGATGCACAGGGTTCCTACGAGCAGTACTTC. This sequence joins TRBV6-5 and TRBJ2-7; the D gene is possibly TRBD1 (6 bases). The CDR3 sequence is 15 residues long. Germline V lookup: CDR1 MNHEY, CDR2 SVGAGI. V lost 2 bases and J lost 1, with 12 bases in between.

V usage is TRBV4-3 and J usage is TRBJ2-7, with D tentatively TRBD1 (6 bases). Germline V CDR1 and CDR2: LGHNA, YSLEER. The CDR3 runs 16 residues. The ends were cut back, 3 bases at V and 2 bases at J, with 17 bases in the middle. The CDR3 DNA reads as TGCGCCAGCAGCCAGCGTTCGGGACACCCGGCCTACGAGCAGTACTTC. Translation gives CASSQRSGHPAYEQYF.

The J gene is TRBJ2-7, the V gene TRBV19, with 8 bases identical to TRBD2. CDR3 length equals 17 residues. V shed 7 bases, J shed 4 bases, and the junction held 18 bases outside the gene matches. Germline CDR1 is LNHDA and CDR2 is SQIVND (reference sequence). The CDR3 nucleotides read TGTGCCAGTAAATCGAATGGAGCGGGGGATCACCTTTACGAGCAGTACTTC. Amino acid sequence: CASKSNGAGDHLYEQYF.

V gene TRBV11-3 combines with J gene TRBJ2-1, with 8 nucleotides matching TRBD1. The CDR3 spans 15 residues. The germline V gene encodes CDR1 SGHNT and CDR2 YENEEA. V was pared by 3 bases and J by 2 bases, with 3 bases of the junction left unmatched. CDR3 DNA sequence: TGTGCCAGCAGCTTGACAGGGGACCCCTACAATGAGCAGTTCTTC. Residues: CASSLTGDPYNEQFF.

The genes are TRBV6-5 and TRBJ1-1; no firm D call. Germline CDR1 is MNHEY and CDR2 is SVGAGI. The CDR3 contains 11 residues. V gave up 6 bases and J gave up 3 bases, with 5 bases separating them. CDR3 coding DNA: TGTGCCAGCAGCTATTACACTGAAGCTTTCTTT. It translates to CASSYYTEAFF.

The chain employs TRBV4-1 and TRBJ2-1, with 12 bases lining up with TRBD1. The CDR3 runs 16 residues. Germline V gives CDR1 MGHRA, CDR2 YSYEKL. V was pared by 0 bases and J by 10 bases, with 7 bases of the junction left unmatched. CDR3 in amino acids: CASSQDRGQGAEEQFF. The CDR3 coding sequence is TGCGCCAGCAGCCAAGATAGGGGACAGGGGGCTGAGGAGCAGTTCTTC.

This chain links TRBV6-5 with TRBJ1-5, with 10 bases that match TRBD1. The junction had 5 bases not matched to a gene; V was cut back by 9 bases and J by 6 bases. The germline CDR1 and CDR2 sequences are MNHEY and SVGAGI. The CDR3 has 13 amino acids. CDR3 loop: CASATGGGQPQHF. DNA for the CDR3: TGTGCCAGTGCGACAGGGGGCGGTCAGCCCCAGCATTTT.

The chain is built from TRBV7-9 and TRBJ2-1, with D unclear. The CDR3 totals 13 residues. The V end lost 6 bases, the J end lost 3 bases, and 9 bases lay between the germline ends. Germline assignment: CDR1 SEHNR and CDR2 FQNEAQ (reference sequence). The CDR3 region has the DNA TGTGCCAGCAGTGAAACCTACTACAATGAGCAGTTCTTC. Its protein product is CASSETYYNEQFF.

CDR3 in DNA: TGCGCCAGCAGCTTGGTTGGCGGCCTAGGCACAGATACGCAGTATTTT. The encoded protein is CASSLVGGLGTDTQYF. This rearrangement joins TRBV5-1 to TRBJ2-3, with D uncertain. In germline, CDR1 is SGHRS, CDR2 YFSETQ. This CDR3 is built from 16 residues. V was trimmed by 0 bases and J by 1 base, leaving 12 bases between them.

V is TRBV6-6 and J is TRBJ1-5, with D uncertain. The CDR3 loop spans 14 amino acids. V was shortened by 10 bases and J by 3 bases, with 16 bases between the two germline ends. Germline V lookup: CDR1 MNHNY, CDR2 SVGAGI (reference sequence). CDR3 sequence reads: CATQGQVANQPQHF. CDR3 bases: TGTGCCACCCAAGGGCAGGTAGCCAATCAGCCCCAGCATTTT.

J is TRBJ2-5 and V is TRBV5-1; TRBD1 is a possible D gene (5 bases). Trimming removed 4 bases from V and 3 bases from J, with 19 bases in between. The CDR3 has 16 residues. The germline V gene has CDR1 SGHRS and CDR2 YFSETQ. The CDR3 region has the DNA TGCGCCAGCAGCCTAAACGGTCAGGGTCTCGAAGAGACCCAGTACTTC. Its protein product is CASSLNGQGLEETQYF. The full variable domain, with the rest looked up from reference TRBV5-1 and TRBJ2-5, is KAGVTQTPRYLIKTRGQQVTLSCSPISGHRSVSWYQQTPGQGLQFLFEYFSETQRNKGNFPGRFSGRQFSNSRSEMNVSTLELGDSALYLCASSLNGQGLEETQYFGPGTRLLVL.

This chain joins TRBV28 and TRBJ1-2, with 8 bases that match TRBD1. Germline values: CDR1 MDHEN, CDR2 SYDVKM. There are 16 residues in the CDR3. The J segment lost 3 bases and the V segment lost 3 bases, leaving 9 bases of the junction unmatched. CDR3 coding DNA: TGTGCCAGCAGTTTCACCGCCTACAGGGGGGACTATGGCTACACCTTC. Its translation is CASSFTAYRGDYGYTF.

The rearrangement links TRBV7-2 to TRBJ1-2; no definite D call. The V end was cut by 4 bases, the J end by 8 bases, with 14 bases between. The CDR3 has 13 amino acids. Germline CDR1 SGHTA, CDR2 FQGNSA. This CDR3 is CASSSRLGEGYTF. The CDR3 DNA follows: TGTGCCAGCAGCTCCCGACTGGGAGAAGGCTACACCTTC.

The chain links TRBV5-1 to TRBJ1-4; D might be TRBD1 (5 bases). Germline V gene lookup returns CDR1 SGHRS and CDR2 YFSETQ. V was cut by 4 bases and J by 7 bases, with 20 bases left in between. The CDR3 sequence is 16 residues long. Here the CDR3 DNA reads TGCGCCAGCAGCCCCTCCGGGTCCTCTAGGGGTGAAAAACTGTTTTTT. It is translated as CASSPSGSSRGEKLFF.

The V gene is TRBV6-1, the J gene TRBJ1-6; D is unresolved. CDR3 size: 15 residues. Germline V lookup: CDR1 MNHNS, CDR2 SASEGT. V was clipped by 3 bases and J by 7 bases, with 13 bases between them. CDR3 protein: CASSDWSRGNSPLHF. The CDR3 bases are TGTGCCAGCAGTGATTGGAGCAGAGGAAATTCACCCCTCCACTTT.

CDR3 in DNA: TGCGCCAGCAGCTTGCGGCCAGGAGAAAATCAGCCCCAGCATTTT. Translating gives CASSLRPGENQPQHF. This sequence joins TRBV5-1 and TRBJ1-5; no clear D. Germline CDR1 SGHRS, CDR2 YFSETQ. V was trimmed by 1 base and J by 4 bases, leaving 12 bases between them. CDR3 length equals 15 residues.